This T cell receptor (beta chain) was observed in a study of identical twins. General study findings and limits: Among monozygotic twins, out-of-frame TCR alpha sharing exceeded what models predicted.

This clonotype was counted between two and nine times. Its cognate antigen is unknown. Germline V lookup: CDR1 DFQATT, CDR2 SNEGSKA (reference sequence). CDR3 length: 11 residues. Deletions cut 0 bases from V and 4 bases from J, with 3 bases between. TCRdb redid the calling of the 5' RACE reads with MiXCR, one entry per CDR3 protein. The sample has 410,000 or so distinct CDR3 sequences, approximately 18% seen once. Material: naive T cells sorted from blood. The TCR originated in a man aged 50 or older in good health. The rearrangement uses TRBV20-1 and TRBJ2-5; D is uncertain. CDR3 bases: TGCAGTGCTAGAGATGCAGAGACCCAGTACTTC. It translates to CSARDAETQYF.